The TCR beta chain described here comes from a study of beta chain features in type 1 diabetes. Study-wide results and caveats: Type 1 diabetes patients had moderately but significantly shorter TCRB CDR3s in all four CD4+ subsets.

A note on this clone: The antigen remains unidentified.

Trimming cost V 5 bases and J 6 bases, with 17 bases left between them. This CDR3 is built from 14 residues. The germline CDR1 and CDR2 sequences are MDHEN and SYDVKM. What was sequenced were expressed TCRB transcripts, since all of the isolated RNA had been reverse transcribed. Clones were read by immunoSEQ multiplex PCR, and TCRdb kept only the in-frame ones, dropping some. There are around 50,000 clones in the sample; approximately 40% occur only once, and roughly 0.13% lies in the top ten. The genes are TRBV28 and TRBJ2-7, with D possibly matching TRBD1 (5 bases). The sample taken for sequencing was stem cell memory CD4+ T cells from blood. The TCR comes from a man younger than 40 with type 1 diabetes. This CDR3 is CASSLPSRTPEQYF. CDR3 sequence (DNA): TGTGCCAGCAGTCTCCCGTCCCGGACACCCGAGCAGTACTTC.